This T cell receptor beta chain was profiled in a study of metastatic and nonmetastatic thyroid tumors. No patient had received any treatment before thyroid surgery. J was trimmed by 4 bases and V by 6 bases; bases with no gene match: 5. CDR1 and CDR2 (germline): SGHTA, FQGNSA. The CDR3 has 13 amino acids. TCRdb called clones again from the PCR reads with MiXCR. Of around 18,000 clones listed, less than 40% are singletons. The chain has TRBV7-2 and TRBJ1-2, with 7 bases that match TRBD1. This TCR was sampled from a female donor with papillary thyroid cancer or a benign thyroid nodule (not recorded which). Some clones in this sample may be carry-over from other donors' samples. Source material: tumor tissue. CDR3 nucleotides: TGTGCCAGCAGTACATCAGGGGGCTATGGCTACACCTTC. Encoded protein: CASSTSGGYGYTF. The whole variable domain, remainder taken from reference TRBV7-2 and TRBJ1-2, is GAGVSQSPSNKVTEKGKDVELRCDPISGHTALYWYRQSLGQGLEFLIYFQGNSAPDKSGLPSDRFSAERTGGSVSTLTIQRTQQEDSAVYLCASSTSGGYGYTFGSGTRLTVV.